One and the same sample provided the 10 T cell receptor beta chains below, sequenced in a study of T cells expressing NK-cell markers. TCRdb re-called the 5' RACE reads and catalogs CDR3 proteins one per entry, DNA excluded. The sample totals 120,000 to 150,000 distinct CDR3 sequences. Sequenced material: blood T cells: a sorted CD56 or NKG2C T cell subset, CD4+ or CD8+ T cells, or bulk PBMC T cells (not recorded which). Receptor source: a man aged 18 to 35 in good health.

The V call is TRBV19, the J call TRBJ2-6. This CDR3 has 15 amino acids. Germline CDR1 reads LNHDA; CDR2 reads SQIVND (reference sequence). CDR3 region: CASSLQSSGANVLTF. The full variable domain, with the rest looked up from reference TRBV19 and TRBJ2-6, is DGGITQSPKYLFRKEGQNVTLSCEQNLNHDAMYWYRQDPGQGLRLIYYSQIVNDFQKGDIAEGYSVSREKKESFPLTVTSAQKNPTAFYLCASSLQSSGANVLTFGAGSRLTVL.

J is TRBJ2-2 and V is TRBV2; TCRdb returns TRBD2, unconfirmable since there is no DNA. The CDR3 extends over 14 amino acids. Germline lookup yields CDR1 SNHLY and CDR2 FYNNEI. The CDR3 protein is CARSGSVEAGELFF.

This sequence joins TRBV11-3 and TRBJ2-1; TCRdb reports TRBD2, a call that lacks DNA to check it against. Germline CDR1 SGHNT, CDR2 YENEEA. This CDR3 has 13 amino acids. The CDR3 protein is CASSLGWRGEQFF. The variable domain in full, completed from reference TRBV11-3 and TRBJ2-1, reads EAGVVQSPRYKIIEKKQPVAFWCNPISGHNTLYWYLQNLGQGPELLIRYENEEAVDDSQLPKDRFSAERLKGVDSTLKIQPAELGDSAVYLCASSLGWRGEQFFGPGTRLTVL.

The chain carries TRBV12-3 or TRBV12-4 and TRBJ2-5. CDR3 size: 16 residues. CDR3: CASSFTSFQSPETQYF.

The J gene is TRBJ1-1, the V gene TRBV20-1. Germline V gene data show CDR1 as DFQATT and CDR2 as SNEGSKA (reference sequence). The length of the CDR3 is 12 residues. CDR3: CSARDCGEIAFF.

The chain links TRBV6-2 or TRBV6-3 to TRBJ2-7; TCRdb picks TRBD1, but there is no DNA to check that call. The CDR3 totals 14 residues. The germline CDR1 and CDR2 sequences are MNHEY and SVGEGT. The CDR3 is CASSYGTDSYEQYF.

V usage is TRBV11-2 and J usage is TRBJ2-5; TCRdb designates TRBD2, a call that cannot be tested without DNA. The CDR3 has 15 amino acids. CDR1 SGHAT and CDR2 FQNNGV come from the germline V gene. CDR3 residues: CASSSIDSGKETQYF.

The chain is built from TRBV10-3 and TRBJ2-7; TCRdb picks TRBD1, but there is no DNA to check that call. The CDR3 has 15 amino acids. Looked up from germline, CDR1 is ENHRY and CDR2 is SYGVKD. This CDR3 is CAISKEDRGRCEQYF.

This chain links TRBV7-9 with TRBJ2-3; TCRdb reports TRBD2, a call that lacks DNA to check it against. This CDR3 is built from 16 residues. Germline V CDR1 and CDR2: SEHNR, FQNEAQ (reference sequence). This CDR3 reads CASSPGLADTTDTQYF.

The CDR3 here is CSTRVDSLLAFF. The V call is TRBV29-1, the J call TRBJ1-1; TCRdb's D gene call, TRBD1, goes unchecked for lack of DNA. CDR1 is SQVTM, CDR2 ANQGSEA, per germline. The CDR3 totals 12 residues. Based on the CDR3 plus reference TRBV29-1 and TRBJ1-1, the full variable domain is SAVISQKPSRDICQRGTSLTIQCQVDSQVTMMFWYRQQPGQSLTLIATANQGSEATYESGFVIDKFPISRPNLTFSTLTVSNMSPEDSSIYLCSTRVDSLLAFFGQGTRLTVV.